Presented here are 20 T cell receptor beta chains from one specimen sequenced in a study of T cell responses to AZD1222 COVID-19 vaccine. Data came from immunoSEQ multiplex PCR; TCRdb stores just in-frame clones and leaves some out. The sample includes 150,000 to 200,000 clones, 85% to 95% seen only once; the top ten take about 9.2%. Sequenced material: peripheral blood, taken on day 0 of AZD1222 vaccination. The receptor source for this set is an adult in good health.

The rearrangement joins TRBV21-1 to TRBJ2-2; the D call of TRBD1 is as the table states it, not checked on the DNA. TRBV21-1 is a pseudogene segment. CDR3 size: 15 residues. The CDR3 spells CASSRTGLGAGELFF. In DNA, the CDR3 is TGTGCCAGCAGCCGGACAGGGTTGGGTGCCGGGGAGCTGTTTTTT.

Worth noting for this clone: The sample carries other DNA sequences with the same CDR3. The V call is TRBV6-5, the J call TRBJ1-6; weak D call: TRBD1 (6 bases). Germline lookup yields CDR1 MNHEY and CDR2 SVGAGI. V was clipped by 0 bases and J by 4 bases, with 7 bases between them. The CDR3 contains 15 residues. The CDR3 nucleotides are TGTGCCAGCAGTTACTCAACAGGGTATAATTCACCCCTCCACTTT. This sequence encodes CASSYSTGYNSPLHF.

J is TRBJ1-5 and V is TRBV27; D may be TRBD1 (6 bases). The CDR3 totals 14 residues. Germline CDR1 is MNHEY and CDR2 is SMNVEV (reference sequence). Trimming took off 8 bases at V and 6 bases at J, with 17 bases between the two ends. The CDR3 loop is CASGRGGKLQPQHF. The CDR3 region has the DNA TGTGCCAGCGGGAGAGGGGGAAAACTTCAGCCCCAGCATTTT.

This clone showed up just once. This chain joins TRBV7-9 and TRBJ2-2, with D tentatively TRBD2 (6 bases). In germline, CDR1 is SEHNR, CDR2 FQNEAQ (reference sequence). The CDR3 sequence is 14 residues long. The germline V and J ends were trimmed by 5 bases and 2 bases, with 9 bases remaining between them. The CDR3 DNA is TGTGCCAGCAGCCCGGAGGGTAACACCGGGGAGCTGTTTTTT. This gives the protein CASSPEGNTGELFF.

The V and J genes are TRBV27 and TRBJ2-7; D is unclear. Trimming left V 5 bases short and J 2 bases short, with 19 bases between. Per germline, CDR1 MNHEY and CDR2 SMNVEV (reference sequence). This CDR3 comprises 16 residues. The DNA of the CDR3 is TGTGCCAGCAGTCTGGCAAGAGGTCCCGCCCCCTACGAGCAGTACTTC. Amino acid sequence: CASSLARGPAPYEQYF.

The J gene is TRBJ1-4, the V gene TRBV4-1; no clear D gene. CDR1 is MGHRA and CDR2 is YSYEKL in the germline V gene. Between the trimmed V and J ends, which lost 4 bases and 7 bases, there was a span of 16 bases. This CDR3 has 15 amino acids. The CDR3 is CASSPGPQLIEKLFF. The CDR3 coding sequence is TGCGCCAGCAGCCCCGGGCCGCAACTAATTGAAAAACTGTTTTTT.

A single count supports this clone. This sequence joins TRBV6-1 and TRBJ1-3; TRBD1 matches 10 bases. Trimming cost V 9 bases and J 1 base; bases outside gene matches: 3. CDR1 and CDR2 from the germline V gene are MNHNS and SASEGT. The CDR3 has 14 amino acids. The CDR3 spells CASGTGASGNTIYF. CDR3 sequence (DNA): TGTGCCAGTGGGACAGGGGCTTCTGGAAACACCATATATTTT.

V and J are TRBV3-1 (or the pseudogene TRBV3-2) and TRBJ1-2; TRBD1 aligns across 8 bases. The CDR3 is 15 amino acids. V lost 3 bases, J lost 0 bases, and 3 bases stayed unmatched. Germline lookup yields CDR1 LGHDT and CDR2 YNNKEL (reference sequence). The CDR3 here is CASSQGTGANYGYTF. The CDR3 nucleotides read TGTGCCAGCAGCCAGGGGACAGGAGCTAACTATGGCTACACCTTC.

The rearrangement joins TRBV28 to TRBJ2-3; D unclear. Germline V gene lookup returns CDR1 MDHEN and CDR2 SYDVKM. V lost 2 bases, J lost 3 bases, and 15 bases lay in between. The CDR3 length is 16 residues. The CDR3 protein is CASSLEVGLGTDTQYF. CDR3 DNA sequence: TGTGCCAGCAGTTTAGAGGTTGGGCTCGGAACAGATACGCAGTATTTT.

The gene calls are TRBV5-1 and TRBJ2-5; 7 bases agree with TRBD1. The germline V gene has CDR1 SGHRS and CDR2 YFSETQ. The CDR3 is 15 residues long. Unmatched junction bases numbered 7, after V lost 2 bases and J lost 3 bases. CDR3 DNA sequence: TGCGCCAGCAGCTTAGCCGGGACAGAGAAAGAGACCCAGTACTTC. Protein: CASSLAGTEKETQYF.

The V gene is TRBV19, the J gene TRBJ2-3; tentative D call: TRBD1 (6 bases). This CDR3 region has 14 residues. CDR1 is LNHDA and CDR2 is SQIVND in the germline V gene (reference sequence). Trimming took off 5 bases at V and 2 bases at J, with 11 bases between the two ends. CDR3: CASSVQGTTDTQYF. CDR3 sequence (DNA): TGTGCCAGTAGTGTGCAGGGGACCACAGATACGCAGTATTTT.

This chain joins TRBV13 and TRBJ1-3, with 8 positions matching TRBD1. The CDR3 totals 16 residues. The J segment lost 2 bases and the V segment lost 2 bases, leaving 5 bases of the junction unmatched. The germline V gene encodes CDR1 PRHDT and CDR2 FYEKMQ (reference sequence). In DNA, the CDR3 is TGTGCCAGCAGCTTATATTCCAGGGGGCCTGGAAACACCATATATTTT. This translates into CASSLYSRGPGNTIYF.

The rearrangement joins TRBV4-1 to TRBJ2-1; 8 bases align to TRBD2. CDR1 MGHRA and CDR2 YSYEKL come from the germline V gene. With V trimmed by 1 base and J by 5 bases, 4 bases remained unmatched. The CDR3 has 15 amino acids. CDR3 sequence: CASSQAGGPDNEQFF. DNA of the CDR3: TGCGCCAGCAGCCAAGCGGGGGGGCCCGACAATGAGCAGTTCTTC.

V gene TRBV9 combines with J gene TRBJ1-6, with D unresolved. This CDR3 is 15 amino acids long. V shed 0 bases and J shed 4 bases, with 8 bases lying between them. Looked up from germline, CDR1 is SGDLS and CDR2 is YYNGEE. The CDR3 protein is CASSVAPDYNSPLHF. DNA for the CDR3: TGTGCCAGCAGCGTAGCTCCAGATTATAATTCACCCCTCCACTTT.

This chain links TRBV6-2 or TRBV6-3 with TRBJ1-3, with D perhaps matching TRBD1 (6 bases). The V gene lost 2 bases and the J gene lost 3 bases, with 11 bases spanning the gap. Germline V gives CDR1 MNHEY, CDR2 SVGEGT. The length of the CDR3 is 15 residues. This CDR3 reads CASSYEDSHGNTIYF. The CDR3 coding sequence is TGTGCCAGCAGTTACGAGGACAGCCATGGAAACACCATATATTTT.

The rearrangement uses TRBV19 and TRBJ2-1, with 8 bases aligning to TRBD2. The CDR3 is 15 residues long. The V segment lost 1 base and the J segment 9 bases; nucleotides outside the gene matches: 8. Germline CDR1 is LNHDA and CDR2 is SQIVND (reference sequence). CDR3 DNA sequence: TGTGCCAGTAGTATAGCCAGCGGGAGTCGGCTTGAGCAGTTCTTC. Amino acids: CASSIASGSRLEQFF. The full variable domain, rest sourced from reference TRBV19 and TRBJ2-1, is DGGITQSPKYLFRKEGQNVTLSCEQNLNHDAMYWYRQDPGQGLRLIYYSQIVNDFQKGDIAEGYSVSREKKESFPLTVTSAQKNPTAFYLCASSIASGSRLEQFFGPGTRLTVL.

The chain couples TRBV14 to TRBJ1-2; D gene uncertain. Germline-derived CDR1 and CDR2 are SGHDN and FVKESK. Deletions cut 1 base from V and 0 bases from J, with 3 bases between. This CDR3 contains 13 residues. The CDR3 region is CASSQVANYGYTF. CDR3 nucleotide sequence: TGTGCCAGCAGCCAAGTAGCTAACTATGGCTACACCTTC.

J is TRBJ2-1 and V is TRBV5-8, with unresolved D. Deletions cut 0 bases from V and 2 bases from J, with 3 bases between. This CDR3 has 13 residues. Germline CDR1 reads SGHTS; CDR2 reads YDEGEE. The CDR3 sequence: CASSLVAYNEQFF. The CDR3 region has the DNA TGTGCCAGCAGCTTGGTGGCCTACAATGAGCAGTTCTTC.

The chain links TRBV7-3 to TRBJ1-1; D is perhaps TRBD1 (5 bases). Trimming stripped 5 bases from V and 5 bases from J, with 15 bases between. Germline loops: CDR1 SGHTA, CDR2 FQGTGA. This CDR3 has 14 amino acids. CDR3 bases: TGTGCCAGCAGCCAAGACAGTGTTAGAACTGAAGCTTTCTTT. Its protein is CASSQDSVRTEAFF.

The CDR3 protein is CASSLGGGGTDTQYF. The CDR3 DNA reads as TGTGCCAGCAGCTTAGGAGGGGGCGGCACAGATACGCAGTATTTT. J is TRBJ2-3 and V is TRBV7-6; TRBD1 agrees at 7 bases. CDR1 and CDR2 (germline): SGHVS, FNYEAQ. This CDR3 has 15 residues. V shed 1 base, J shed 1 base, and the junction held 2 bases outside the gene matches.